Shown below are 25 T cell receptor beta chains from a single sample sequenced in a study of shared clonotypes between healthy human individuals. Libraries were prepared by immunoSEQ multiplex PCR; TCRdb keeps only in-frame clonotypes and omits some of them. Found here are some 89,000 clones, 65% to 70% of them singletons; the top ten hold about 48%. Sequenced input: memory CD8+ T cells sorted from blood. Noted subset: CD45RO+ cells pooled with CCR7-negative TemRA cells. The source of these receptors is a man aged 25-45 years in good health.

V and J are TRBV25-1 and TRBJ2-7, with 8 positions matching TRBD1. Germline values: CDR1 MGHDK, CDR2 SYGVNS. This CDR3 region has 17 residues. V shed 4 bases, J shed 1 base, and the junction held 12 bases outside the gene matches. The CDR3: CASSVQGAGKVSYEQYF. DNA for the CDR3: TGTGCCAGCAGTGTTCAGGGGGCGGGCAAGGTATCCTACGAGCAGTACTTC.

The chain recombines TRBV7-9 with TRBJ2-7; D call uncertain. CDR3 length: 17 amino acids. Germline V gene lookup returns CDR1 SEHNR and CDR2 FQNEAQ (reference sequence). Trimming shortened V by 5 bases and J by 3 bases, and 23 bases separated the two germline ends. CDR3 amino acids: CASSLNEDRYPFYEQYF. The CDR3 region has the DNA TGTGCCAGCAGCCTTAATGAGGATCGATACCCGTTCTACGAGCAGTACTTC.

The count of this clone is one. This chain uses TRBV5-5 with TRBJ2-3; D ambiguous. The CDR3 covers 16 residues. V was shortened by 1 base and J by 3 bases, with 15 bases between the two germline ends. Germline assignment: CDR1 SGHKS and CDR2 YYEKEE (reference sequence). The DNA for the CDR3 is TGTGCCAGCAGCTTGAGGGCCGGAGAGCTTACAGATACGCAGTATTTT. It translates to CASSLRAGELTDTQYF.

The chain uses TRBV15 and TRBJ1-1; 7 bases are shared with TRBD1. The CDR3 spans 15 residues. Germline CDR1 is LNHNV and CDR2 is YYDKDF (reference sequence). V gave up 1 base and J gave up 1 base; unmatched junction bases: 3. DNA of the CDR3: TGTGCCACCAGCAGAGTTACAGGGGAGAACACTGAAGCTTTCTTT. It encodes CATSRVTGENTEAFF.

The chain has TRBV11-3 and TRBJ2-3; D not certain. Germline assignment: CDR1 SGHNT and CDR2 YENEEA. The CDR3 is 13 amino acids. V lost 3 bases to trimming and J lost 5 bases, with 9 bases between them. The CDR3 DNA reads TGTGCCAGCAGCTTGGAGTACCTAGATACGCAGTATTTT. Translated, it gives CASSLEYLDTQYF. The whole variable domain, remainder taken from reference TRBV11-3 and TRBJ2-3, is EAGVVQSPRYKIIEKKQPVAFWCNPISGHNTLYWYLQNLGQGPELLIRYENEEAVDDSQLPKDRFSAERLKGVDSTLKIQPAELGDSAVYLCASSLEYLDTQYFGPGTRLTVL.

The chain uses TRBV13 and TRBJ2-7; the D gene is possibly TRBD1 (5 bases). The V gene's germline CDR1 is PRHDT and CDR2 FYEKMQ (reference sequence). V lost 0 bases and J lost 3, with 12 bases in between. CDR3 length equals 15 residues. CDR3 coding DNA: TGTGCCAGCAGCTTAGGGACAGCTACTAACTACGAGCAGTACTTC. Translated: CASSLGTATNYEQYF. The whole variable domain, remainder taken from reference TRBV13 and TRBJ2-7, is AAGVIQSPRHLIKEKRETATLKCYPIPRHDTVYWYQQGPGQDPQFLISFYEKMQSDKGSIPDRFSAQQFSDYHSELNMSSLELGDSALYFCASSLGTATNYEQYFGPGTRLTVT.

This clone was seen only once. This chain joins TRBV25-1 and TRBJ1-4; D possibly corresponds to TRBD1 (5 bases). V lost 4 bases and J lost 2, with 14 bases in between. This CDR3 contains 16 residues. Germline-derived CDR1 and CDR2 are MGHDK and SYGVNS. As DNA, the CDR3 is TGTGCCAGCAGTGGGCAGGGAGAGTGGACTAATGAAAAACTGTTTTTT. This translates into CASSGQGEWTNEKLFF.

This clone was observed at least ten times. The rearrangement uses TRBV27 and TRBJ2-7; no clear D. With 2 bases removed from V and 2 bases from J, the gap between germline ends came to 7 bases. The CDR3 has 13 residues. Germline V gene lookup returns CDR1 MNHEY and CDR2 SMNVEV (reference sequence). The DNA of the CDR3 is TGTGCCAGCAGTTTAACGGACCCCTACGAGCAGTACTTC. It is translated as CASSLTDPYEQYF.

V and J are TRBV15 and TRBJ1-5; D not resolved. The CDR3 runs to 13 residues. Trimming stripped 0 bases from V and 9 bases from J, with 9 bases between. Germline V gives CDR1 LNHNV, CDR2 YYDKDF (reference sequence). The CDR3 nucleotides are TGTGCCACCAGCAGAGAACAGAACCGGCCCCAGCATTTT. This encodes CATSREQNRPQHF.

The chain couples TRBV7-9 to TRBJ2-5; a possible D gene is TRBD1 (5 bases). This CDR3 spans 13 amino acids. Germline V gene data show CDR1 as SEHNR and CDR2 as FQNEAQ (reference sequence). V lost 5 bases to trimming and J lost 2 bases, with 9 bases between them. The CDR3 DNA follows: TGTGCCAGCAGCCTGACAGAACAAGAGACCCAGTACTTC. Translating gives CASSLTEQETQYF.

The chain has TRBV5-3 and TRBJ1-1, with TRBD1 as a possible D gene (5 bases). TRBV5-3 is placed among ORFs of uncertain function. Deletions cut 2 bases from V and 5 bases from J, with 13 bases between. This CDR3 region has 14 residues. In DNA form, the CDR3 reads TGTGCCAGAAGCTTTCAGGGAAAGGAGACTGAAGCTTTCTTT. Encoded protein: CARSFQGKETEAFF.

The chain links TRBV2 to TRBJ2-1, with 9 bases fitting TRBD1. Germline CDR1 reads SNHLY; CDR2 reads FYNNEI. After removal of 5 bases from V and 4 bases from J, the junction contained 6 bases not matched to a gene. The CDR3 is made up of 15 amino acids. This CDR3 is CASSSQGAEYNEQFF. The CDR3 coding sequence is TGTGCCAGCAGTTCACAGGGGGCCGAATACAATGAGCAGTTCTTC. The full variable domain, with the rest looked up from reference TRBV2 and TRBJ2-1, is EPEVTQTPSHQVTQMGQEVILRCVPISNHLYFYWYRQILGQKVEFLVSFYNNEISEKSEIFDDQFSVERPDGSNFTLKIRSTKLEDSAMYFCASSSQGAEYNEQFFGPGTRLTVL.

The V gene is TRBV25-1, the J gene TRBJ2-1; no clear D gene. The V gene lost 7 bases and the J gene lost 7 bases, with 8 bases spanning the gap. The germline CDR1 and CDR2 sequences are MGHDK and SYGVNS. The CDR3 consists of 11 residues. The CDR3 loop reads CASTGTNEQFF. The CDR3 nucleotides are TGTGCCAGCACAGGCACAAATGAGCAGTTCTTC.

J is TRBJ1-4 and V is TRBV7-2, with a possible D match to TRBD1 (5 bases). The germline V gene has CDR1 SGHTA and CDR2 FQGNSA. Trimming removed 5 bases from V and 4 bases from J, with 11 bases in between. The CDR3 spans 14 residues. CDR3: CASSRDGNNEKLFF. DNA of the CDR3: TGTGCCAGCAGCAGGGACGGGAATAATGAAAAACTGTTTTTT. Supplemented by reference TRBV7-2 and TRBJ1-4, the full variable domain reads GAGVSQSPSNKVTEKGKDVELRCDPISGHTALYWYRQSLGQGLEFLIYFQGNSAPDKSGLPSDRFSAERTGGSVSTLTIQRTQQEDSAVYLCASSRDGNNEKLFFGSGTQLSVL.

The chain recombines TRBV11-2 with TRBJ2-3; 10 positions agree with TRBD2. This CDR3 spans 17 amino acids. Germline V gene lookup returns CDR1 SGHAT and CDR2 FQNNGV. V lost 5 bases to trimming and J lost 4 bases; unmatched junction nucleotides: 12. The CDR3 reads CASSTPTSGRRSDTQYF. DNA for the CDR3: TGTGCCAGCAGCACCCCGACTAGCGGGCGTCGATCAGATACGCAGTATTTT.

The V and J genes are TRBV7-9 and TRBJ1-1, with D hard to call. This CDR3 contains 12 residues. Trimming took off 5 bases at V and 7 bases at J, with 11 bases between the two ends. CDR1 and CDR2 (germline): SEHNR, FQNEAQ (reference sequence). The CDR3 spells CASSVSGREAFF. The CDR3 DNA reads TGTGCCAGCAGCGTTTCGGGCCGTGAAGCTTTCTTT.

The rearrangement uses TRBV7-9 and TRBJ2-1; TRBD1 is a possible D gene (6 bases). The CDR3 is 17 residues long. The ends were cut back, 5 bases at V and 0 bases at J, with 17 bases in the middle. In germline, CDR1 is SEHNR, CDR2 FQNEAQ (reference sequence). The CDR3 sequence is CASSPGADLRSYNEQFF. The CDR3 coding sequence is TGTGCCAGCAGCCCAGGGGCAGACCTCCGCTCCTACAATGAGCAGTTCTTC.

The chain joins TRBV2 to TRBJ2-1; 8 bases are shared with TRBD2. Germline values: CDR1 SNHLY, CDR2 FYNNEI. The V segment lost 4 bases and the J segment 6 bases; nucleotides outside the gene matches: 5. The CDR3 runs 14 residues. The CDR3 spells CASSGLAGSNEQFF. DNA for the CDR3: TGTGCCAGCAGTGGGCTAGCGGGCAGCAATGAGCAGTTCTTC.

The chain combines TRBV19 with TRBJ2-3; TRBD1 might be the D (5 bases). Germline V gene data show CDR1 as LNHDA and CDR2 as SQIVND (reference sequence). V was shortened by 1 base and J by 1 base, with 15 bases between the two germline ends. This CDR3 is built from 17 residues. CDR3 amino acids: CASSIGQGFVGTDTQYF. CDR3 nucleotides: TGTGCCAGTAGTATAGGGCAGGGCTTCGTGGGCACAGATACGCAGTATTTT. Based on the CDR3 plus reference TRBV19 and TRBJ2-3, the full variable domain is DGGITQSPKYLFRKEGQNVTLSCEQNLNHDAMYWYRQDPGQGLRLIYYSQIVNDFQKGDIAEGYSVSREKKESFPLTVTSAQKNPTAFYLCASSIGQGFVGTDTQYFGPGTRLTVL.

The rearrangement links TRBV27 to TRBJ1-2, with D possibly being TRBD1 (6 bases). The CDR3 covers 14 residues. Trimming left V 5 bases short and J 1 base short, with 11 bases between. Germline CDR1 is MNHEY and CDR2 is SMNVEV (reference sequence). The CDR3 bases are TGTGCCAGCAGTCCCCGGGGACATAACTATGGCTACACCTTC. It codes for CASSPRGHNYGYTF.

V gene TRBV5-4 combines with J gene TRBJ2-7; 9 bases map to TRBD1. V lost 3 bases, J lost 5 bases, and 6 bases stayed unmatched. The germline CDR1 and CDR2 sequences are SGHNT and YYREEE (reference sequence). The CDR3 is 14 amino acids. This CDR3 is CASSSGQGVDEQYF. The CDR3 bases are TGTGCCAGCAGCTCGGGACAGGGAGTGGACGAGCAGTACTTC.

This clone showed up just once. This sequence joins TRBV5-4 and TRBJ2-2, with 10 nucleotides matching TRBD1. V lost 4 bases, J lost 7 bases, and 10 bases stayed unmatched. Germline V gene sequence: CDR1 SGHNT, CDR2 YYREEE (reference sequence). The CDR3 runs 16 residues. The CDR3 reads CASSPERTGGRGELFF. The CDR3 region has the DNA TGTGCCAGCAGCCCTGAACGGACAGGGGGACGCGGGGAGCTGTTTTTT.

The rearrangement uses TRBV2 and TRBJ1-5, with a possible D match to TRBD1 (6 bases). V was shortened by 7 bases and J by 9 bases, with 13 bases between the two germline ends. The CDR3 is 12 residues long. CDR1 SNHLY and CDR2 FYNNEI come from the germline V gene. The CDR3 loop reads CASNGGGGPQHF. The DNA of the CDR3 is TGTGCCAGCAACGGGGGAGGGGGGCCCCAGCATTTT.

The J gene is TRBJ2-1, the V gene TRBV5-4; 7 bases agree with TRBD1. This CDR3 is built from 14 residues. Germline-derived CDR1 and CDR2 are SGHNT and YYREEE (reference sequence). V lost 4 bases and J lost 8; bases outside the gene matches: 9. The DNA of the CDR3 is TGTGCCAGCAGCCAAAGACAGGGAAGGGATGAGCAGTTCTTC. Protein: CASSQRQGRDEQFF. Based on the CDR3 plus reference TRBV5-4 and TRBJ2-1, the full variable domain is ETGVTQSPTHLIKTRGQQVTLRCSSQSGHNTVSWYQQALGQGPQFIFQYYREEENGRGNFPPRFSGLQFPNYSSELNVNALELDDSALYLCASSQRQGRDEQFFGPGTRLTVL.

The V and J genes are TRBV5-1 and TRBJ2-5, with TRBD1 identical over 7 bases. Germline loops: CDR1 SGHRS, CDR2 YFSETQ. This CDR3 has 13 amino acids. With V trimmed by 3 bases and J by 3 bases, 2 bases remained unmatched. In DNA, the CDR3 is TGCGCCAGCAGCTCGGGGACAGAAGAGACCCAGTACTTC. Translation gives CASSSGTEETQYF.